These 30 T cell receptor beta chains came from one sample sequenced in a study of shared clonotypes between healthy human individuals. This table comes from immunoSEQ multiplex PCR, and its TCRdb copy is limited to in-frame clones, with some not included. The profile covers about 1 million clones, with more than 60% appearing a single time and approximately 1.5% taken by the ten largest. The sequenced material came from memory CD4+ T cells sorted from blood. The subset is: CD45RA-negative fraction. These receptors were obtained from a man between 18 and 29 years old in good health.

V gene TRBV5-1 combines with J gene TRBJ2-3; no definite D call. In germline, CDR1 is SGHRS, CDR2 YFSETQ. The CDR3 has 14 residues. The V and J ends lost 1 base and 2 bases respectively, with 8 bases between them. The CDR3 region has the DNA TGCGCCAGCAGCTTGTCTATCCTCACAGATACGCAGTATTTT. This encodes CASSLSILTDTQYF.

J is TRBJ2-1 and V is TRBV18; D call uncertain. The V gene lost 2 bases and the J gene lost 4 bases, with 9 bases spanning the gap. From germline, CDR1 is KGHSH and CDR2 LQKENI. This CDR3 has 14 amino acids. For the CDR3, the DNA is TGTGCCAGCTCACCAAGGGTCGAATACAATGAGCAGTTCTTC. Translated: CASSPRVEYNEQFF.

The rearrangement links TRBV29-1 to TRBJ1-5; 9 bases match TRBD1. J lost 2 bases, V lost 6 bases, and 5 bases had no gene match. The germline gives CDR1 SQVTM, CDR2 ANQGSEA. The CDR3 loop spans 14 amino acids. CDR3 in amino acids: CSVGDRDRNQPQHF. CDR3 coding DNA: TGCAGCGTCGGGGACAGGGACCGCAATCAGCCCCAGCATTTT.

The rearrangement uses TRBV29-1 and TRBJ2-5; 8 bases fit TRBD2. The germline V gene encodes CDR1 SQVTM and CDR2 ANQGSEA. J gave up 7 bases and V 4 bases, and 11 bases lay outside the gene matches. The CDR3 is 14 residues long. CDR3 protein: CSVVSQRGTLTQYF. CDR3 DNA: TGCAGCGTTGTTTCCCAGCGGGGGACTTTGACCCAGTACTTC.

The chain carries TRBV5-4 and TRBJ2-1; 10 bases fit TRBD2. The germline V gene has CDR1 SGHNT and CDR2 YYREEE (reference sequence). The CDR3 is made up of 16 amino acids. V gave up 4 bases and J gave up 6 bases; unmatched junction bases: 10. The CDR3 region has the DNA TGTGCCAGCAGCCCCCCGGGCAGCGGGAGGGGCAATGAGCAGTTCTTC. Its protein is CASSPPGSGRGNEQFF.

The genes are TRBV5-6 and TRBJ1-5; no firm D call. The CDR3 is 16 amino acids. Germline CDR1 SGHDT, CDR2 YYEEEE. Trimming removed 1 base from V and 3 bases from J, with 14 bases in between. CDR3 sequence: CASSLSSFRPNQPQHF. CDR3 in DNA: TGTGCCAGCAGCTTGAGCTCCTTCCGCCCCAATCAGCCCCAGCATTTT.

The chain combines TRBV28 with TRBJ2-7, with 8 positions matching TRBD2. The CDR3 has 18 amino acids. With V trimmed by 4 bases and J by 2 bases, 16 bases remained unmatched. Per germline, CDR1 MDHEN and CDR2 SYDVKM. CDR3 in amino acids: CASSSLAGGSRQAYEQYF. CDR3 in DNA: TGTGCCAGCAGTTCTCTGGCGGGGGGCAGCCGCCAAGCCTACGAGCAGTACTTC.

The chain has TRBV10-3 and TRBJ2-7; D unresolved. This CDR3 is built from 12 residues. The germline gives CDR1 ENHRY, CDR2 SYGVKD. Deletions cut 3 bases from V and 7 bases from J, with 10 bases between. The CDR3 DNA reads as TGTGCCATCAGTGAAATAAAGGGAGAGCAGTACTTC. It codes for CAISEIKGEQYF.

V is TRBV7-9 and J is TRBJ1-1; 7 nucleotides line up with TRBD1. The germline CDR1 and CDR2 sequences are SEHNR and FQNEAQ (reference sequence). This CDR3 is built from 15 residues. The J segment lost 0 bases and the V segment lost 5 bases, leaving 6 bases of the junction unmatched. The CDR3 bases are TGTGCCAGCAGCCCCGGACAGGTAATGAACACTGAAGCTTTCTTT. It is translated as CASSPGQVMNTEAFF.

This clone was seen a single time. The chain links TRBV6-1 to TRBJ2-7; 11 nucleotides line up with TRBD2. With 5 bases clipped from V and 3 bases from J, the junction kept 9 bases outside the gene matches. Per the germline V gene, CDR1 is MNHNS and CDR2 is SASEGT. The CDR3 is 16 residues long. This chain's CDR3 is CASSKGSSGGIYEQYF. CDR3 DNA: TGTGCCAGCAGTAAAGGGTCTAGCGGGGGGATCTACGAGCAGTACTTC.

V is TRBV19 and J is TRBJ1-6, with D perhaps matching TRBD1 (5 bases). This CDR3 spans 14 amino acids. V was trimmed by 4 bases and J by 7 bases, leaving 11 bases between them. CDR1 is LNHDA and CDR2 is SQIVND in the germline V gene (reference sequence). The DNA of the CDR3 is TGTGCCAGTAGTAAGGAGGGGCAGAATTCACCCCTCCACTTT. Residues: CASSKEGQNSPLHF.

Many counts were recorded for this clone. This rearrangement joins TRBV7-2 to TRBJ2-7; D tentatively fits TRBD1 or TRBD2 (5 bases each). The CDR3 length is 15 residues. Trimming removed 5 bases from V and 3 bases from J, with 17 bases in between. CDR1 and CDR2 from the germline V gene are SGHTA and FQGNSA. Written as DNA, the CDR3 is TGTGCCAGCAGCGAGGCCGGGACCGCTAGCTACGAGCAGTACTTC. Protein sequence: CASSEAGTASYEQYF.

The rearrangement uses TRBV10-3 and TRBJ1-6; D is unresolved. The CDR3 has 14 amino acids. The V gene lost 5 bases and the J gene lost 0 bases, with 5 bases spanning the gap. In germline, CDR1 is ENHRY, CDR2 SYGVKD. CDR3 residues: CAISLSSYNSPLHF. CDR3 nucleotide sequence: TGTGCCATCAGTCTGAGCTCCTATAATTCACCCCTCCACTTT.

The chain recombines TRBV10-3 with TRBJ1-6; 8 positions match TRBD1. The CDR3 consists of 15 residues. Per germline, CDR1 ENHRY and CDR2 SYGVKD. The V and J ends lost 4 bases and 5 bases, in that order; junction bases with no gene match: 4. CDR3 DNA: TGTGCCATCAGTGCGGGACAGGAAGATAATTCACCCCTCCACTTT. This codes for CAISAGQEDNSPLHF.

The V gene is TRBV6-7, the J gene TRBJ2-1, with TRBD1 as a possible D gene (6 bases). TRBV6-7 is an ORF; its function is uncertain. V lost 6 bases and J lost 5, with 29 bases in between. The CDR3 covers 19 residues. In nucleotides, the CDR3 is TGTGCCAGCAGCTACAGGGATTTTGGGGGAACGATTCTGAACAATGAGCAGTTCTTC. Amino acid sequence: CASSYRDFGGTILNNEQFF.

This chain uses TRBV11-3 with TRBJ1-2, with D hard to call. The CDR3 is 13 amino acids. Trimming pared 5 bases from V and 4 bases from J, leaving 11 bases between. Germline V gene lookup returns CDR1 SGHNT and CDR2 YENEEA. CDR3 nucleotides: TGTGCCAGCAGCAAAGTAGGATTCTATGGCTACACCTTC. Amino acid sequence: CASSKVGFYGYTF.

V usage is TRBV9 and J usage is TRBJ2-3; 11 bases line up with TRBD2. Germline values: CDR1 SGDLS, CDR2 YYNGEE. CDR3 length: 15 residues. Trimming at V came to 4 bases and at J to 5 bases, leaving 6 bases not matched to a gene. This chain's CDR3 is CASSRSGGGIDTQYF. CDR3 nucleotides: TGTGCCAGCAGCCGTAGCGGGGGGGGAATAGATACGCAGTATTTT.

The rearrangement links TRBV25-1 to TRBJ1-1; TRBD1 matches 11 bases. CDR1 and CDR2 from the germline V gene are MGHDK and SYGVNS. V shed 6 bases and J 5 bases; nucleotides not matched to a gene: 5. This CDR3 is built from 14 residues. CDR3 nucleotide sequence: TGTGCCAGCAGGGACAGGGGGCGCGGAACTGAAGCTTTCTTT. Encoded protein: CASRDRGRGTEAFF.

The J gene is TRBJ1-6, the V gene TRBV5-8; no clear D gene. The germline CDR1 and CDR2 sequences are SGHTS and YDEGEE. The CDR3 is 16 amino acids. The V end lost 5 bases, the J end lost 2 bases, and 14 bases lay between the germline ends. The CDR3 DNA reads TGTGCCAGCAGTCCGTTAAGGGCGACCTATAATTCACCCCTCCACTTT. Protein product: CASSPLRATYNSPLHF.

The chain joins TRBV5-4 to TRBJ2-2; the match to TRBD2 covers 10 bases. Per germline, CDR1 SGHNT and CDR2 YYREEE (reference sequence). The trim removed 6 bases at V and 7 bases at J, leaving 6 bases unmatched. There are 14 residues in the CDR3. CDR3 coding DNA: TGTGCCAGCACCAAAAGCGGGAGGGACGGGGAGCTGTTTTTT. Amino acids: CASTKSGRDGELFF.

The chain carries TRBV28 and TRBJ1-5, with a tentative D call TRBD1 (6 bases). The V end was cut by 3 bases, the J end by 5 bases, with 26 bases between. The CDR3 extends over 19 amino acids. Per the germline V gene, CDR1 is MDHEN and CDR2 is SYDVKM. CDR3 DNA sequence: TGTGCCAGCAGTTTGAAAGGGTTAGTAGGGGGAAAGGGATATCAGCCCCAGCATTTT. Translation: CASSLKGLVGGKGYQPQHF.

The CDR3 DNA sequence: TGCAGCGTTGAATATGGGACCGAGACCCAGTACTTC. Translated: CSVEYGTETQYF. The chain joins TRBV29-1 to TRBJ2-5; D may correspond to TRBD1 or TRBD2 (5 bases each). Germline lookup yields CDR1 SQVTM and CDR2 ANQGSEA. Trimming pared 2 bases from V and 5 bases from J, leaving 9 bases between. This CDR3 is built from 12 residues.

CDR3 sequence: CASSQDSPNTEAFF. The CDR3 DNA follows: TGCGCCAGCAGCCAAGATTCCCCGAACACTGAAGCTTTCTTT. The rearrangement uses TRBV4-1 and TRBJ1-1; D gene uncertain. The CDR3 contains 14 residues. The germline V and J ends were trimmed by 0 bases and 1 base, with 6 bases remaining between them. The germline gives CDR1 MGHRA, CDR2 YSYEKL.

The chain joins TRBV7-2 to TRBJ2-7; D remains unclear. Looked up from germline, CDR1 is SGHTA and CDR2 is FQGNSA. Trimming pared 1 base from V and 7 bases from J, leaving 5 bases between. This CDR3 contains 11 residues. The CDR3 protein is CASSLEFEQYF. The DNA of the CDR3 is TGTGCCAGCAGCTTAGAGTTTGAGCAGTACTTC. Variable domain in full (rest from reference TRBV7-2 and TRBJ2-7): GAGVSQSPSNKVTEKGKDVELRCDPISGHTALYWYRQSLGQGLEFLIYFQGNSAPDKSGLPSDRFSAERTGGSVSTLTIQRTQQEDSAVYLCASSLEFEQYFGPGTRLTVT.

The rearrangement joins TRBV19 to TRBJ2-3; D call uncertain. Germline CDR1 is LNHDA and CDR2 is SQIVND (reference sequence). CDR3 length equals 12 residues. V was shortened by 7 bases and J by 0 bases, with 5 bases between the two germline ends. This chain's CDR3 is CASKGSTDTQYF. CDR3 sequence (DNA): TGTGCCAGTAAGGGTAGCACAGATACGCAGTATTTT. Using reference TRBV19 and TRBJ2-3 for the parts outside the CDR3, the full variable domain is DGGITQSPKYLFRKEGQNVTLSCEQNLNHDAMYWYRQDPGQGLRLIYYSQIVNDFQKGDIAEGYSVSREKKESFPLTVTSAQKNPTAFYLCASKGSTDTQYFGPGTRLTVL.

The chain recombines TRBV21-1 with TRBJ2-5; TRBD1, as called in the table, went unchecked against the DNA. TRBV21-1 is a documented pseudogene. There are 15 residues in the CDR3. DNA for the CDR3: TGTGCCAGCAGCACCCGACAGGGCGCGCCAGAGACCCAGTACTTC. It specifies CASSTRQGAPETQYF.

In this sample, this clone turned up a few times. The chain is built from TRBV28 and TRBJ2-7, with 11 bases matching TRBD2. Germline V lookup: CDR1 MDHEN, CDR2 SYDVKM. This CDR3 has 15 amino acids. J gave up 2 bases and V 4 bases, and 4 bases lay outside the gene matches. CDR3: CASSSLAGGTYEQYF. In DNA form, the CDR3 reads TGTGCCAGCAGTTCGCTAGCGGGGGGCACCTACGAGCAGTACTTC.

J is TRBJ2-2 and V is TRBV6-5, with no clear D. V was trimmed by 4 bases and J by 3 bases, leaving 9 bases between them. CDR1 and CDR2 (germline): MNHEY, SVGAGI. The CDR3 extends over 14 amino acids. The CDR3 spells CASSLVRYTGELFF. In DNA, the CDR3 is TGTGCCAGCAGTTTGGTCCGGTACACCGGGGAGCTGTTTTTT.

The CDR3 sequence: CASTQGAGGSEQYF. In DNA, the CDR3 is TGTGCCAGTACCCAAGGAGCGGGGGGGAGCGAGCAGTACTTC. The chain recombines TRBV19 with TRBJ2-7; the match to TRBD2 covers 10 bases. After removal of 7 bases from V and 6 bases from J, the junction contained 9 bases not matched to a gene. The germline gives CDR1 LNHDA, CDR2 SQIVND (reference sequence). The CDR3 runs 14 residues.

The DNA of the CDR3 is TGTGCCAGCTCACCACTCACCGGGGTTGGCTATGGCTACACCTTC. Translating it yields CASSPLTGVGYGYTF. V usage is TRBV18 and J usage is TRBJ1-2; D is unresolved. Germline-derived CDR1 and CDR2 are KGHSH and LQKENI. V was trimmed by 1 base and J by 4 bases, leaving 13 bases between them. The CDR3 is made up of 15 amino acids. The variable domain in full, completed from reference TRBV18 and TRBJ1-2, reads NAGVMQNPRHLVRRRGQEARLRCSPMKGHSHVYWYRQLPEEGLKFMVYLQKENIIDESGMPKERFSAEFPKEGPSILRIQQVVRGDSAAYFCASSPLTGVGYGYTFGSGTRLTVV.